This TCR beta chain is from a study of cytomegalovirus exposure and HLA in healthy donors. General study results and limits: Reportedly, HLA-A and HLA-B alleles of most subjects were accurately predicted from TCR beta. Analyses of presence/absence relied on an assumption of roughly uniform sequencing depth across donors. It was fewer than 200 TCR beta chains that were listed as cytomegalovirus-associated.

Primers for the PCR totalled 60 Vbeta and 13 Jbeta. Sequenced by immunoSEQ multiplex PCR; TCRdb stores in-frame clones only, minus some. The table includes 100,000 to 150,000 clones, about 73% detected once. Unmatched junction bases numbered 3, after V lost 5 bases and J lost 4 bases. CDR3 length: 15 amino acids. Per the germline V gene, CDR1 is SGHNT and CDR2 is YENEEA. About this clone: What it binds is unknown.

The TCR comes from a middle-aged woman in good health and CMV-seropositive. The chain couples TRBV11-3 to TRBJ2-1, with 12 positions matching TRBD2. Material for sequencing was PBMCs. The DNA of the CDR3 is TGTGCCAGCAGCGCCGGACTAGCGGGATACAATGAGCAGTTCTTC. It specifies CASSAGLAGYNEQFF.